This TCR beta chain stems from a study of blood T cell repertoires in COVID-19. J was trimmed by 3 bases and V by 6 bases; bases with no gene match: 6. CDR3 length: 14 residues. Germline CDR1 LNHDA, CDR2 SQIVND (reference sequence). Sequencing was performed with immunoSEQ multiplex PCR; in TCRdb, only in-frame clones are kept and a portion is missing. The data hold about 280,000 clones, with 80% to 90% observed a single time. The chain joins TRBV19 to TRBJ1-2; 8 bases agree with TRBD1. This receptor was obtained from a woman in her thirties with acute COVID-19. The sequencing input was PBMCs or T cells enriched from blood (not recorded which). CDR3 amino acids: CASRNGQGDYGYTF. The CDR3 bases are TGTGCCAGTAGGAACGGACAGGGCGACTATGGCTACACCTTC.